Each of the 10 T cell receptor beta chains below was sequenced from the same sample in a study of T-cell reconstitution after alpha-beta-depleted transplantation in children. Construction of the TCRbeta library involved unique molecular identifiers. TCRdb called the PCR reads again in MiXCR, with one record for every CDR3 protein. Of more than 550,000 distinct CDR3 sequences in the sample, about 11% are singletons; the top ten hold 3.5% to 5%. Here the sequenced sample was PBMCs from the stem cell graft donor, taken from the stem cell graft. The receptors stem from a human donor who donated a stem cell graft to a child with acute myeloid leukemia.

The chain employs TRBV29-1 and TRBJ2-2; 10 bases are a match to TRBD2. Trimming removed 2 bases from V and 7 bases from J; junction bases left unmatched: 4. This CDR3 has 14 residues. Looked up from germline, CDR1 is SQVTM and CDR2 is ANQGSEA. CDR3 DNA: TGCAGCGTTGAACTAGCGGGAGCGGACGGGGAGCTGTTTTTT. This gives the protein CSVELAGADGELFF.

This clonotype was counted between two and nine times. The rearrangement links TRBV15 to TRBJ1-1; D ambiguous. The CDR3 is 15 residues long. The V and J ends lost 0 bases and 1 base respectively, with 9 bases between them. CDR1 and CDR2 from the germline V gene are LNHNV and YYDKDF (reference sequence). The CDR3 DNA reads TGTGCCACCAGCAGAGATCTGCAGGCGAACACTGAAGCTTTCTTT. Translated: CATSRDLQANTEAFF.

Only a few counts were recorded for this clonotype. The chain uses TRBV9 and TRBJ2-3, with D perhaps matching TRBD1 or TRBD2 (5 bases each). The V end was cut by 3 bases, the J end by 0 bases, with 14 bases between. The CDR3 has 16 amino acids. The V gene's germline CDR1 is SGDLS and CDR2 YYNGEE. CDR3: CASSEGTVSSTDTQYF. For the CDR3, the DNA is TGTGCCAGCAGCGAGGGGACCGTCAGCAGCACAGATACGCAGTATTTT. Full variable domain (remainder filled in from reference TRBV9 and TRBJ2-3): DSGVTQTPKHLITATGQRVTLRCSPRSGDLSVYWYQQSLDQGLQFLIQYYNGEERAKGNILERFSAQQFPDLHSELNLSSLELGDSALYFCASSEGTVSSTDTQYFGPGTRLTVL.

This clonotype has a handful of counts. V is TRBV20-1 and J is TRBJ2-5; 10 bases agree with TRBD2. Trimming removed 6 bases from V and 9 bases from J; junction bases left unmatched: 16. This CDR3 spans 15 amino acids. CDR1 DFQATT and CDR2 SNEGSKA come from the germline V gene (reference sequence). CDR3 loop: CSAPSELAGFGAQYF. For the CDR3, the DNA is TGCAGTGCCCCGTCGGAACTAGCGGGGTTCGGAGCCCAGTACTTC.

There are many counts of this clonotype. The gene calls are TRBV7-2 and TRBJ2-7; possible D gene TRBD2, 6 bases. The CDR3 spans 15 residues. Per the germline V gene, CDR1 is SGHTA and CDR2 is FQGNSA. The V and J ends lost 5 bases and 3 bases respectively, with 17 bases between them. CDR3 coding DNA: TGTGCCAGCAGCCCTATCTCGGGACTCCTCTACGAGCAGTACTTC. This translates into CASSPISGLLYEQYF.

The chain is built from TRBV20-1 and TRBJ2-7, with D tentatively TRBD1 or TRBD2 (6 bases each). Between the trimmed V and J ends, which lost 5 bases and 7 bases, there was a span of 18 bases. The CDR3 covers 13 residues. CDR1 and CDR2 (germline): DFQATT, SNEGSKA (reference sequence). The CDR3 protein is CSAPPTGAGEQYF. CDR3 nucleotides: TGCAGTGCTCCTCCCACGGGGGCGGGGGAGCAGTACTTC.

This clonotype was picked up a small number of times. CDR3 in amino acids: CASSDARSGLGADTQYF. The CDR3 DNA reads TGCGCCAGCAGCGATGCTCGTAGCGGGCTTGGCGCAGATACGCAGTATTTT. The chain has TRBV4-3 and TRBJ2-3; 7 bases align to TRBD2. This CDR3 contains 17 residues. In germline, CDR1 is LGHNA, CDR2 YSLEER. Trimming cost V 5 bases and J 4 bases; bases outside gene matches: 15.

To note about this clonotype: The germline gene is not matched at one end of the junction; a read error may be the cause. V and J are TRBV20-1 and TRBJ1-3; 12 nucleotides match TRBD1. CDR1 and CDR2 from the germline V gene are DFQATT and SNEGSKA (reference sequence). CDR3 length: 19 amino acids. In nucleotides, the CDR3 is TGCTGTGCTAGATCCAGGGGACAGGGGGCTAGGCACTCTGGAAACACCATATATTTT. It yields the protein CCARSRGQGARHSGNTIYF.

This clonotype appeared a few times. V gene TRBV20-1 combines with J gene TRBJ2-5; 7 bases match TRBD2. With V trimmed by 7 bases and J by 4 bases, 3 bases remained unmatched. The CDR3 consists of 11 residues. CDR1 is DFQATT and CDR2 is SNEGSKA in the germline V gene (reference sequence). CDR3 sequence: CSVASGETQYF. The CDR3 DNA sequence: TGCAGTGTTGCTAGCGGAGAGACCCAGTACTTC.

This clonotype was seen only a few times. This rearrangement joins TRBV20-1 to TRBJ1-2; TRBD1 might be the D (5 bases). CDR3 length: 11 residues. Germline CDR1 DFQATT, CDR2 SNEGSKA (reference sequence). Trimming removed 5 bases at V and 7 bases at J, with 11 bases between. This CDR3 is CSAAGLGGYTF. CDR3 coding DNA: TGCAGTGCTGCGGGGCTGGGTGGCTACACCTTC.